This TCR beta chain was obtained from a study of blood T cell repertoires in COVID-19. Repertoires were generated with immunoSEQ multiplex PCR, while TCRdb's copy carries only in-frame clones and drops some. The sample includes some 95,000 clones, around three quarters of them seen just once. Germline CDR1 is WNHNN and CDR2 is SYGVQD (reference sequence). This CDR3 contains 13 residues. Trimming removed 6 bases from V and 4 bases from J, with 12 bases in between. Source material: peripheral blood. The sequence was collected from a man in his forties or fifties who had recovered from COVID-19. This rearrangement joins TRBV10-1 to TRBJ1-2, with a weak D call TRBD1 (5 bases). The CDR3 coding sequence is TGCGCCAGCAGAGTACAGGATTTCTATGGCTACACCTTC. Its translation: CASRVQDFYGYTF.